The 22 T cell receptor beta chains given below trace back to one sample, sequenced in a study of beta chain features in type 1 diabetes. Study-level results: The study found moderately but significantly shorter TCRB CDR3s in all four CD4+ subsets of Type 1 diabetes patients.

Since all of the isolated RNA was reverse transcribed, expressed TCRB transcripts were what got sequenced. The table came from immunoSEQ multiplex PCR; TCRdb's copy has only in-frame clones and leaves some out. This sample has approximately 730,000 clones, with 13% found just once. Their recognized antigens are unknown. Input material: naive CD4+ T cells from blood. These receptors came from a man aged 18 to 30 with type 1 diabetes.

The chain has TRBV30 and TRBJ1-2, with no clear D. The CDR3 has 13 amino acids. Germline assignment: CDR1 GTSNPN and CDR2 SVGIG (reference sequence). Trimming shortened V by 2 bases and J by 2 bases, and 9 bases separated the two germline ends. The CDR3 reads CAWSPINNYGYTF. In DNA, the CDR3 is TGTGCCTGGAGTCCCATCAACAACTATGGCTACACCTTC.

This clone was counted only a few times. The J gene is TRBJ1-1, the V gene TRBV5-1; no clear D gene. CDR1 and CDR2 (germline): SGHRS, YFSETQ. The CDR3 runs to 14 residues. V shed 1 base and J shed 0 bases, with 7 bases lying between them. The CDR3 sequence is CASSLSSLNTEAFF. The CDR3 DNA follows: TGCGCCAGCAGCTTGTCGTCGTTGAACACTGAAGCTTTCTTT. Complete variable domain (other parts from reference TRBV5-1 and TRBJ1-1): KAGVTQTPRYLIKTRGQQVTLSCSPISGHRSVSWYQQTPGQGLQFLFEYFSETQRNKGNFPGRFSGRQFSNSRSEMNVSTLELGDSALYLCASSLSSLNTEAFFGQGTRLTVV.

The rearrangement uses TRBV6-5 and TRBJ2-3; TRBD1 is a possible D gene (6 bases). CDR3 length equals 15 residues. The germline V gene encodes CDR1 MNHEY and CDR2 SVGAGI. V was cut by 6 bases and J by 3 bases, with 16 bases left in between. CDR3 in DNA: TGTGCCAGCAGCCCGGGACATGCGGAAACAGATACGCAGTATTTT. Residues: CASSPGHAETDTQYF.

The CDR3 region is CAWSVRFRELNTGELFF. CDR3 in DNA: TGTGCCTGGAGTGTAAGATTTCGGGAACTTAACACCGGGGAGCTGTTTTTT. The rearrangement joins TRBV30 to TRBJ2-2, with a weak D call TRBD2 (5 bases). This CDR3 is built from 17 residues. Per the germline V gene, CDR1 is GTSNPN and CDR2 is SVGIG (reference sequence). V dropped 0 bases and J dropped 2 bases, with 16 bases sitting between them.

This clone was seen only a few times. The chain links TRBV19 to TRBJ1-5; D perhaps matches TRBD1 (5 bases). Germline-derived CDR1 and CDR2 are LNHDA and SQIVND (reference sequence). Trimming pared 6 bases from V and 5 bases from J, leaving 8 bases between. This CDR3 contains 12 residues. CDR3 DNA: TGTGCCAGTAGAGACAGCGATCAGCCCCAGCATTTT. This encodes CASRDSDQPQHF.

This clone was counted a few times. The chain carries TRBV27 and TRBJ2-3; 13 bases agree with TRBD2. The trim removed 3 bases at V and 0 bases at J, leaving 6 bases unmatched. The length of the CDR3 is 18 residues. CDR1 and CDR2 from the germline V gene are MNHEY and SMNVEV (reference sequence). This CDR3 is CASSFRTSGGKSTDTQYF. CDR3 bases: TGTGCCAGCAGTTTCCGGACTAGCGGGGGCAAGAGCACAGATACGCAGTATTTT.

V and J are TRBV5-1 and TRBJ2-1, with TRBD2 matching 7 bases. V was clipped by 4 bases and J by 5 bases; unmatched bases: 9. CDR3 length: 15 residues. The germline V gene has CDR1 SGHRS and CDR2 YFSETQ. The DNA of the CDR3 is TGCGCCAGCAGCCTGGTACCGGGACTACACAATGAGCAGTTCTTC. Encoded protein: CASSLVPGLHNEQFF.

This clone showed up just a few times. The chain uses TRBV10-3 and TRBJ2-7, with 10 bases that match TRBD1. The CDR3 has 15 residues. The J segment lost 4 bases and the V segment lost 4 bases, leaving 7 bases of the junction unmatched. Germline V CDR1 and CDR2: ENHRY, SYGVKD. The CDR3 nucleotides are TGTGCCATCAGTGGGGGGACAGGGGCTAATTACGAGCAGTACTTC. This codes for CAISGGTGANYEQYF.

The chain has TRBV18 and TRBJ1-1; no clear D. V lost 1 base to trimming and J lost 6 bases, with 12 bases between them. The CDR3 is 14 amino acids. From germline, CDR1 is KGHSH and CDR2 LQKENI. In nucleotides, the CDR3 is TGTGCCAGCTCACCACAGGGAGATCAGGCTGAAGCTTTCTTT. It specifies CASSPQGDQAEAFF.

V usage is TRBV19 and J usage is TRBJ2-5; TRBD1 agrees at 10 bases. The germline gives CDR1 LNHDA, CDR2 SQIVND (reference sequence). Trimming at V came to 5 bases and at J to 1 base, leaving 4 bases not matched to a gene. This CDR3 contains 15 residues. The DNA of the CDR3 is TGTGCCAGTAGTGGGACAGGGGCTCCCCAAGAGACCCAGTACTTC. Residues: CASSGTGAPQETQYF.

The V gene is TRBV6-4, the J gene TRBJ2-7; 8 bases are shared with TRBD2. From germline, CDR1 is MRHNA and CDR2 SNTAGT. After removal of 6 bases from V and 0 bases from J, the junction contained 13 bases not matched to a gene. The CDR3 is 17 residues long. CDR3 coding DNA: TGTGCCAGCAGAGTTTATAGCCAGCGGGGGACCTCCTACGAGCAGTACTTC. Protein sequence: CASRVYSQRGTSYEQYF.

A word on this clone: Other DNA sequences in the sample encode the same CDR3. The chain joins TRBV6-5 to TRBJ2-5; D is unresolved. The V gene lost 3 bases and the J gene lost 5 bases, with 4 bases spanning the gap. CDR1 is MNHEY and CDR2 is SVGAGI in the germline V gene. The length of the CDR3 is 11 residues. The CDR3 nucleotides read TGTGCCAGCAGTTATGGGGAGACCCAGTACTTC. Translated, it gives CASSYGETQYF.

The rearrangement links TRBV14 to TRBJ1-5; D is uncertain. Germline values: CDR1 SGHDN, CDR2 FVKESK. CDR3 length: 12 amino acids. V shed 0 bases and J shed 12 bases, with 9 bases lying between them. CDR3 bases: TGTGCCAGCAGCCAAGAAGGTGGGTACCAGCATTTT. Protein product: CASSQEGGYQHF.

Only a few counts were recorded for this clone. The rearrangement links TRBV6-5 to TRBJ2-1; 8 positions match TRBD2. J gave up 4 bases and V 6 bases, and 8 bases lay outside the gene matches. The CDR3 contains 15 residues. Per the germline V gene, CDR1 is MNHEY and CDR2 is SVGAGI. The CDR3 nucleotides are TGTGCCAGCAGCGGACGGGGGGGCGAGTACAATGAGCAGTTCTTC. This encodes CASSGRGGEYNEQFF.

The V call is TRBV19, the J call TRBJ2-5; possible D gene TRBD2, 5 bases. Germline-derived CDR1 and CDR2 are LNHDA and SQIVND (reference sequence). The CDR3 runs to 15 residues. V was clipped by 4 bases and J by 2 bases, with 14 bases between them. CDR3 region: CASSKARARQETQYF. Written as DNA, the CDR3 is TGTGCCAGTAGTAAAGCGCGGGCGAGGCAAGAGACCCAGTACTTC.

The rearrangement links TRBV5-4 to TRBJ2-3, with D unresolved. V was cut by 0 bases and J by 5 bases, with 4 bases left in between. The germline V gene has CDR1 SGHNT and CDR2 YYREEE (reference sequence). The CDR3 runs 12 residues. As DNA, the CDR3 is TGTGCCAGCAGCTTGGCGGGAGATACGCAGTATTTT. Translated, it gives CASSLAGDTQYF. The entire variable domain, with the rest obtained from reference TRBV5-4 and TRBJ2-3, is as follows: ETGVTQSPTHLIKTRGQQVTLRCSSQSGHNTVSWYQQALGQGPQFIFQYYREEENGRGNFPPRFSGLQFPNYSSELNVNALELDDSALYLCASSLAGDTQYFGPGTRLTVL.

V is TRBV19 and J is TRBJ2-7; D may be TRBD2 (6 bases). V was cut by 7 bases and J by 1 base, with 17 bases left in between. The CDR3 sequence is 15 residues long. The germline gives CDR1 LNHDA, CDR2 SQIVND (reference sequence). CDR3 in amino acids: CASMKGAAGSYEQYF. The CDR3, as DNA: TGTGCCAGTATGAAGGGCGCGGCGGGATCCTACGAGCAGTACTTC.

The rearrangement uses TRBV12-5 and TRBJ1-2; tentative D call: TRBD1 (6 bases). In germline, CDR1 is LGHNT, CDR2 FRNRAP. V lost 7 bases, J lost 4 bases, and 10 bases lay in between. This CDR3 comprises 12 residues. Here the CDR3 reads CASVSQGYGYTF. The CDR3 coding sequence is TGTGCTAGTGTTTCACAGGGCTATGGCTACACCTTC.

The chain combines TRBV29-1 with TRBJ2-1; tentative D call: TRBD1 (6 bases). This CDR3 is built from 14 residues. Germline values: CDR1 SQVTM, CDR2 ANQGSEA. V lost 8 bases to trimming and J lost 0 bases, with 14 bases between them. CDR3 protein: CSSGSQGSYNEQFF. The CDR3 region has the DNA TGCAGCTCAGGGTCACAGGGCTCCTACAATGAGCAGTTCTTC.

CDR3 bases: TGTGCCATCCAACCGTCTCGTACTTTATCTAACTATGGCTACACCTTC. It encodes CAIQPSRTLSNYGYTF. The J gene is TRBJ1-2, the V gene TRBV14; D unclear. V was trimmed by 10 bases and J by 0 bases, leaving 21 bases between them. The germline CDR1 and CDR2 sequences are SGHDN and FVKESK. This CDR3 spans 16 amino acids.

This clone was found a few times. The chain has TRBV30 and TRBJ1-1, with 11 bases matching TRBD1. Per germline, CDR1 GTSNPN and CDR2 SVGIG (reference sequence). Trimming took 3 bases from V and 2 from J; bases not matched to a gene: 5. This CDR3 has 15 residues. The CDR3 loop reads CAWSRGQGVNTEAFF. CDR3 nucleotides: TGTGCCTGGAGCCGGGGACAGGGGGTTAACACTGAAGCTTTCTTT.

In this sample, this clone turned up a few times. This rearrangement joins TRBV14 to TRBJ1-2; D is unclear. V dropped 4 bases and J dropped 4 bases, with 13 bases sitting between them. Germline loops: CDR1 SGHDN, CDR2 FVKESK. The CDR3 is made up of 14 amino acids. In DNA form, the CDR3 reads TGTGCCAGCAGCCCACCGGCATTCGCCTATGGCTACACCTTC. It encodes CASSPPAFAYGYTF.